This TCR beta chain was captured in a study of liver allograft versus peripheral blood T cells. Overall study: Liver transplant recipients had T cell receptor repertoires compared between transplanted liver and peripheral blood.

From germline, CDR1 is SGHRS and CDR2 YFSETQ. This CDR3 spans 13 amino acids. The J segment lost 9 bases and the V segment lost 4 bases, leaving 6 bases of the junction unmatched. TCRdb reanalysed the reads using MiXCR and keeps one entry per CDR3 protein. The sample lists roughly 9,000 distinct CDR3 sequences, 16% occurring once. This clonotype showed up just a few times. This chain uses TRBV5-1 with TRBJ2-1, with 8 bases lining up with TRBD1. The receptor was derived from a human patient who had a liver transplant. The graft donor may account for some of the T cells. The CDR3 region has the DNA TGCGCCAGCAGCGAGAGAGGGACAGGTGAGCAGTTCTTC. Its protein product is CASSERGTGEQFF. Full variable domain (remainder filled in from reference TRBV5-1 and TRBJ2-1): KAGVTQTPRYLIKTRGQQVTLSCSPISGHRSVSWYQQTPGQGLQFLFEYFSETQRNKGNFPGRFSGRQFSNSRSEMNVSTLELGDSALYLCASSERGTGEQFFGPGTRLTVL.